The following is a TCR beta chain sequence with its context. Its antigen remains unidentified. Other DNA sequences of this sample code for an identical CDR3. A multiplex PCR was run with 60 Vbeta primers and 13 Jbeta primers. Assay: immunoSEQ multiplex PCR; the TCRdb copy retains only in-frame clones and omits some. The sample includes approximately 180,000 clones, around 80% of them seen just once. This specimen belongs to a study of cytomegalovirus exposure and HLA in healthy donors. Broader study findings: The authors reported that TCR beta sequences could predict HLA-A and HLA-B alleles. These predictions were accurate for most subjects in the first cohort. Later work found most CMV-associated TCR beta chains apparently HLA-restricted. Listed as cytomegalovirus-associated were 150 to 200 TCR beta chains. Later on, an analysis tied roughly 17,000 TCR beta sequences to HLA alleles at 0.05 false discovery rate.

Germline-derived CDR1 and CDR2 are SGHRS and YFSETQ. The CDR3 is 15 amino acids. V was clipped by 0 bases and J by 1 base, with 7 bases between them. The rearrangement links TRBV5-1 to TRBJ2-2, with D maybe TRBD1 (5 bases). The sequence came from a woman aged 25 to 39 in good health and CMV-seropositive. The specimen sequenced was PBMCs. This CDR3 is CASSLGDRNTGELFF. CDR3 DNA: TGCGCCAGCAGCTTGGGAGACAGGAACACCGGGGAGCTGTTTTTT.